Listed below are T cell receptor beta chains from one sample, sequenced in a study of memory CD4+ T cells and cytomegalovirus serostatus. Data came from immunoSEQ multiplex PCR; TCRdb stores just in-frame clones and leaves some out. This table has 40,000 to 50,000 clones, around 76% appearing once. Sequencing was performed on memory CD4+ T cells from blood. Source of these receptors: an adult in good health and CMV-seronegative. The CDR3 runs from the conserved cysteine through the conserved F or W. A D gene is named only where the DNA matches it firmly. Expanded clones get a size class; other rows say once, few or many, or leave the size out.

D,V,J,size,DNA,CDR3
.,TRBV18,TRBJ1-6,.,TGTGCCAGCCGCCAGGGGCAGGGCGGTGGGTCCCTCCACTTT,CASRQGQGGGSLHF
.,TRBV7-9,TRBJ1-1,.,TGTGCCAGCAGCTTAGATGGAGGACCAAGGACTGAAGCTTTCTTT,CASSLDGGPRTEAFF
TRBD1,TRBV28,TRBJ1-5,.,TGTGCCAGCAGCCCCCACTTGGGACAGGGGTATCAGCCCCAGCATTTT,CASSPHLGQGYQPQHF
.,TRBV9,TRBJ2-2,.,TGTGCCAGCAGCCCCAATAAGGGCGCGGGAACCGGGGAGCTGTTTTTT,CASSPNKGAGTGELFF
.,TRBV19,TRBJ2-7,.,TGTGCCAGTAGTATGGGGGACACCTCCTACGAGCAGTACTTC,CASSMGDTSYEQYF
.,TRBV10-3,TRBJ1-5,.,TGTGCCATCAGTGGTATAGGGGGGCCCAATCAGCCCCAGCATTTT,CAISGIGGPNQPQHF
TRBD2,TRBV4-1,TRBJ2-1,.,TGCGCCAGCAGCCAGAAAGAGCGGGGGTTAAGGTTCTTC,CASSQKERGLRFF
TRBD2,TRBV14,TRBJ2-7,.,TGTGCCAGCAGCCAAGGGACTAGCGGGGGGTACTCCTACGAGCAGTACTTC,CASSQGTSGGYSYEQYF
.,TRBV5-1,TRBJ2-7,.,TGCGCCAGCAGCTTTTCGGGACAAGACTACGAGCAGTACTTC,CASSFSGQDYEQYF
.,TRBV6-5,TRBJ1-6,.,TGTGCCACCCAAATCGACAGCTATTCACCCCTCCACTTT,CATQIDSYSPLHF
TRBD1,TRBV4-1,TRBJ1-4,.,TGCGCCAGCAGCCAGCAATACTCAGGGGGCGCGGCGGTTGTGAAAGAAAAACTGTTTTTT,CASSQQYSGGAAVVKEKLFF
.,TRBV6-1,TRBJ1-3,.,TGTGCCAGCAGTGGCGGACGGAGCTCTGGAAACACCATATATTTT,CASSGGRSSGNTIYF
TRBD1,TRBV18,TRBJ2-7,once,TGTGCCAGCTCACCCGGACAGGGGGGATTTTACGAGCAGTACTTC,CASSPGQGGFYEQYF
.,TRBV7-5,TRBJ2-7,.,TGTGCCAGAAGCTTTACGGGACAGGAGGCCTACGAGCAGTACTTC,CARSFTGQEAYEQYF
.,TRBV4-2,TRBJ1-4,.,TGTGCCAGCAGCCAAGATGGGAGTAATGAAAAACTGTTTTTT,CASSQDGSNEKLFF
TRBD1,TRBV10-3,TRBJ2-6,few,TGTGCCATCAGTCTACAGGGGCCCGGGGCCAACGTCCTGACTTTC,CAISLQGPGANVLTF
TRBD1,TRBV5-4,TRBJ2-7,.,TGTGCCAGCAGCTTCGGGACAGTCTACGAGCAGTACTTC,CASSFGTVYEQYF
.,TRBV27,TRBJ2-1,.,TGTGCCAGCAAACCCAATACAGGGTATGCCCCGAGGTCCTACAATGAGCAGTTCTTC,CASKPNTGYAPRSYNEQFF
TRBD1,TRBV5-1,TRBJ1-1,.,TGCGCCAGCAGCCGATCCGGTGGACAGGGTGAGGCCAGTGCTTTCTTT,CASSRSGGQGEASAFF
.,TRBV6-5,TRBJ1-1,.,TGTGCCAGCAGTCTAAACAGGGTACAAGCTTTCTTT,CASSLNRVQAFF
.,TRBV6-1,TRBJ2-7,.,TGTGCCAGCAGTGAACCAGCAGGGAACGTCTACGAGCAGTACTTC,CASSEPAGNVYEQYF
TRBD2,TRBV14,TRBJ2-3,few,TGTGCCAGCAGCCAAGTTGGCGGGGGGCCGGGCACAGATACGCAGTATTTT,CASSQVGGGPGTDTQYF
.,TRBV7-8,TRBJ2-3,.,TGTGCCAGCAGCGCCCGGGACTCAAATACGCAGTATTTT,CASSARDSNTQYF